This TCR beta chain was documented in a study of identical twins. This clonotype has a handful of counts. TCRdb reprocessed the 5' RACE reads via MiXCR and lists one record per CDR3 protein. The data contain a few hundred thousand distinct CDR3 sequences, about 13% of them singletons. These data were likewise used in another study, on yellow fever vaccine responses in identical twins.

The material sequenced was memory (CD45RO+) T cells sorted from blood. The source is a woman aged 18 to 35 in good health.

CDR3: CASRASYEQYF. The CDR3 nucleotides read TGTGCCAGCAGGGCCTCCTACGAGCAGTACTTC. The chain employs TRBV25-1 and TRBJ2-7, with unresolved D. Deletions cut 6 bases from V and 0 bases from J, with 3 bases between. The CDR3 covers 11 residues. CDR1 is MGHDK, CDR2 SYGVNS, per germline.